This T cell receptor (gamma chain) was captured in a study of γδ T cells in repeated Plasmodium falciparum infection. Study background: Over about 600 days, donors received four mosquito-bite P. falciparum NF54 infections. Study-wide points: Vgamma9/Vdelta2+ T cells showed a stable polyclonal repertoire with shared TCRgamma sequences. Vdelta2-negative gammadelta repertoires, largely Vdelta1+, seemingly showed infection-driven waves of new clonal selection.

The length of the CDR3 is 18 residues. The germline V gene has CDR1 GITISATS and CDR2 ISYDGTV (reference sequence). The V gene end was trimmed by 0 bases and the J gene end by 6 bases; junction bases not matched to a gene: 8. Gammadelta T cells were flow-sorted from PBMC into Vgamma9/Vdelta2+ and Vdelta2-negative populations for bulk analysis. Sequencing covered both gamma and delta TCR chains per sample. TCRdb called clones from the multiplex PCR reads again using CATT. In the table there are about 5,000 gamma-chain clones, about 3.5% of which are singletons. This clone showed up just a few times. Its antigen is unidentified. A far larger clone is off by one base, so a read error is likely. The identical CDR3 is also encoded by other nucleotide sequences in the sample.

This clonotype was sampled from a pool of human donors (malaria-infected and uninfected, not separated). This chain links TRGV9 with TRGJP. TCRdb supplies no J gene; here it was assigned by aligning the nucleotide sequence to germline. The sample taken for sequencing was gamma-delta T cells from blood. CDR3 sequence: CALWEVPSGELGKKIKVF. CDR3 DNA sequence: TGTGCCTTGTGGGAGGTGCCAAGTGGAGAGTTGGGCAAAAAAATCAAGGTATTT.